The 26 T cell receptor beta chains given below trace back to one sample, sequenced in a study of beta chain features in type 1 diabetes. Since all of the isolated RNA was reverse transcribed, expressed TCRB transcripts were what got sequenced. Sequencing was performed with immunoSEQ multiplex PCR; in TCRdb, only in-frame clones are kept and a portion is missing. The sample shows hundreds of thousands of clones, roughly 15% of them seen only once. Sequencing was done on a sample of naive CD4+ T cells from blood. All receptors come from a man between 18 and 35 years old in good health.

The chain combines TRBV7-2 with TRBJ2-5, with D possibly being TRBD1 (6 bases). From germline, CDR1 is SGHTA and CDR2 FQGNSA. The CDR3 covers 16 residues. V was pared by 2 bases and J by 5 bases, with 18 bases between. CDR3 amino acids: CASSLRRTALSETQYF. Written as DNA, the CDR3 is TGTGCCAGCAGCTTAAGAAGGACAGCACTTTCGGAGACCCAGTACTTC.

CDR3 amino acids: CASSLGLRGQVQPQHF. CDR3 in DNA: TGTGCCAGCAGTTTAGGGTTGAGGGGACAGGTTCAGCCCCAGCATTTT. The chain uses TRBV28 and TRBJ1-5; 8 nucleotides align to TRBD1. The CDR3 has 16 residues. V gave up 2 bases and J gave up 6 bases; unmatched junction bases: 9. Per germline, CDR1 MDHEN and CDR2 SYDVKM.

This chain links TRBV5-1 with TRBJ2-5, with 7 bases fitting TRBD1. Germline V gene data show CDR1 as SGHRS and CDR2 as YFSETQ. Unmatched junction bases numbered 7, after V lost 4 bases and J lost 1 base. This CDR3 spans 15 amino acids. In nucleotides, the CDR3 is TGCGCCAGCAGCCCCCAGCCAGGGGGCCAAGAGACCCAGTACTTC. It translates to CASSPQPGGQETQYF.

This chain joins TRBV23-1 and TRBJ1-5; no reliable D call. TRBV23-1 is an open reading frame whose function is uncertain. This CDR3 spans 12 amino acids. V gave up 8 bases and J gave up 9 bases, with 14 bases separating them. The CDR3: CASARGHAPQHF. The CDR3 DNA reads as TGCGCCAGCGCCCGAGGGCATGCGCCCCAGCATTTT.

This chain uses TRBV4-2 with TRBJ2-7; D perhaps matches TRBD2 (6 bases). This CDR3 spans 15 amino acids. Trimming cost V 3 bases and J 4 bases, with 16 bases left between them. CDR1 is LGHNA and CDR2 is YNFKEQ in the germline V gene. The CDR3 sequence: CASSQSGTPAYEQYF. In DNA, the CDR3 is TGTGCCAGCAGCCAGTCCGGGACTCCAGCGTACGAGCAGTACTTC.

The chain links TRBV7-2 to TRBJ2-2; 10 bases line up with TRBD1. CDR3 length equals 17 residues. CDR1 is SGHTA and CDR2 is FQGNSA in the germline V gene. The V gene end was trimmed by 5 bases and the J gene end by 5 bases; junction bases not matched to a gene: 11. The CDR3 coding sequence is TGTGCCAGCAGCGTCATTCCGGGACAGGGGTATACCGGGGAGCTGTTTTTT. Its protein is CASSVIPGQGYTGELFF. Supplemented by reference TRBV7-2 and TRBJ2-2, the full variable domain reads GAGVSQSPSNKVTEKGKDVELRCDPISGHTALYWYRQSLGQGLEFLIYFQGNSAPDKSGLPSDRFSAERTGGSVSTLTIQRTQQEDSAVYLCASSVIPGQGYTGELFFGEGSRLTVL.

This clone has a handful of counts. The rearrangement links TRBV7-9 to TRBJ2-7; TRBD1 matches 7 bases. CDR3 length: 14 amino acids. The ends lost 5 bases at V and 3 bases at J; junction bases unmatched: 7. Germline CDR1 and CDR2: SEHNR and FQNEAQ (reference sequence). Written as DNA, the CDR3 is TGTGCCAGCAGCGAGCGGACAGGATTCTACGAGCAGTACTTC. Protein sequence: CASSERTGFYEQYF.

Only a few counts were recorded for this clone. The chain's CDR3 is CASSLAGVSYEQYF. CDR3 in DNA: TGTGCCAGCAGCTTGGCAGGAGTCTCCTACGAGCAGTACTTC. The chain recombines TRBV7-6 with TRBJ2-7; D is uncertain. The V and J ends lost 3 bases and 0 bases respectively, with 9 bases between them. This CDR3 comprises 14 residues. Germline-derived CDR1 and CDR2 are SGHVS and FNYEAQ.

The J gene is TRBJ1-2, the V gene TRBV2; TRBD1 might be the D (5 bases). This CDR3 has 17 residues. V was trimmed by 4 bases and J by 2 bases, leaving 20 bases between them. Per the germline V gene, CDR1 is SNHLY and CDR2 is FYNNEI. The CDR3 sequence: CASSVDRRRGDNYGYTF. The DNA for the CDR3 is TGTGCCAGCAGTGTAGACCGCCGACGAGGGGACAACTATGGCTACACCTTC.

This clone has more than one count but fewer than ten. V gene TRBV9 combines with J gene TRBJ2-3; 7 bases map to TRBD1. Trimming cost V 5 bases and J 2 bases; bases outside gene matches: 5. Germline V gene sequence: CDR1 SGDLS, CDR2 YYNGEE. There are 14 residues in the CDR3. The CDR3 coding sequence is TGTGCCAGCAGGGGGGACAGACTCACAGATACGCAGTATTTT. It codes for CASRGDRLTDTQYF. Filled out from reference TRBV9 and TRBJ2-3, the complete variable domain reads DSGVTQTPKHLITATGQRVTLRCSPRSGDLSVYWYQQSLDQGLQFLIQYYNGEERAKGNILERFSAQQFPDLHSELNLSSLELGDSALYFCASRGDRLTDTQYFGPGTRLTVL.

The rearrangement uses TRBV29-1 and TRBJ1-3; TRBD1 agrees at 7 bases. V gave up 7 bases and J gave up 2 bases; unmatched junction bases: 5. The CDR3 is 13 residues long. CDR1 and CDR2 from the germline V gene are SQVTM and ANQGSEA. CDR3 sequence: CSAWDRTGNTIYF. DNA for the CDR3: TGCAGCGCTTGGGACAGAACTGGAAACACCATATATTTT.

This clone came up a few times. The chain recombines TRBV6-6 with TRBJ1-5; 7 bases match TRBD1. Germline V gene data show CDR1 as MNHNY and CDR2 as SVGAGI (reference sequence). Losses at the gene ends were 5 bases for V and 0 bases for J; bases not matched to a gene: 7. The CDR3 extends over 16 amino acids. The CDR3 sequence: CASSTGTVNSNQPQHF. In DNA form, the CDR3 reads TGTGCCAGCAGTACCGGGACAGTCAATAGCAATCAGCCCCAGCATTTT.

The CDR3 region is CASSQEGTSGYEQYF. The CDR3 DNA reads as TGTGCCAGCAGCCAAGAAGGAACTAGCGGCTACGAGCAGTACTTC. The V call is TRBV4-2, the J call TRBJ2-7; 8 positions agree with TRBD2. The CDR3 has 15 residues. Trimming at V came to 0 bases and at J to 3 bases, leaving 4 bases not matched to a gene. The germline V gene has CDR1 LGHNA and CDR2 YNFKEQ.

This clone was seen many times. The CDR3 DNA follows: TGTGCCATCAGTGAGTCAAGGGGGCGAGTGGAGACCCAGTACTTC. Its protein is CAISESRGRVETQYF. This chain uses TRBV10-3 with TRBJ2-5, with 7 bases aligning to TRBD1. V was pared by 0 bases and J by 5 bases, with 6 bases of the junction left unmatched. The CDR3 is made up of 15 amino acids. Germline CDR1 and CDR2: ENHRY and SYGVKD.

This clone was observed a handful of times. This chain joins TRBV5-4 and TRBJ2-1; a weak D match, TRBD2 (5 bases). Per germline, CDR1 SGHNT and CDR2 YYREEE (reference sequence). The CDR3 has 14 residues. V was shortened by 6 bases and J by 0 bases, with 10 bases between the two germline ends. This CDR3 is CASKERNSYNEQFF. CDR3 sequence (DNA): TGTGCCAGCAAGGAGCGGAACTCCTACAATGAGCAGTTCTTC. Complete variable domain (other parts from reference TRBV5-4 and TRBJ2-1): ETGVTQSPTHLIKTRGQQVTLRCSSQSGHNTVSWYQQALGQGPQFIFQYYREEENGRGNFPPRFSGLQFPNYSSELNVNALELDDSALYLCASKERNSYNEQFFGPGTRLTVL.

In regard to this clone: The same CDR3 also results from other DNA sequences found in this sample. V gene TRBV6-5 combines with J gene TRBJ2-7; D perhaps matches TRBD2 (5 bases). The germline V and J ends were trimmed by 4 bases and 3 bases, with 7 bases remaining between them. CDR1 is MNHEY and CDR2 is SVGAGI in the germline V gene. The CDR3 runs 12 residues. The CDR3 region is CASSFGSYEQYF. The CDR3 bases are TGTGCCAGCAGTTTTGGGAGCTACGAGCAGTACTTC.

The genes are TRBV27 and TRBJ2-1; either TRBD1 or TRBD2 may supply D (6 bases each). V gave up 4 bases and J gave up 2 bases, with 15 bases separating them. Germline CDR1 MNHEY, CDR2 SMNVEV (reference sequence). There are 16 residues in the CDR3. Written as DNA, the CDR3 is TGTGCCAGCAGTTCCCCCTTAAGGGGGGCCTACAATGAGCAGTTCTTC. Its protein product is CASSSPLRGAYNEQFF.

Of note for this clone: Other DNA sequences in this sample translate to the same CDR3. The gene calls are TRBV5-1 and TRBJ2-7; 11 bases align to TRBD2. This CDR3 has 15 amino acids. The germline V gene has CDR1 SGHRS and CDR2 YFSETQ. V lost 2 bases, J lost 0 bases, and 1 base stayed unmatched. As DNA, the CDR3 is TGCGCCAGCAGCTTACTAGCGGGGGCCTCCTACGAGCAGTACTTC. Its protein is CASSLLAGASYEQYF.

The V gene is TRBV28, the J gene TRBJ2-2; 8 positions match TRBD1. V shed 5 bases, J shed 7 bases, and the junction held 6 bases outside the gene matches. Germline V CDR1 and CDR2: MDHEN, SYDVKM. CDR3 length: 14 residues. In DNA, the CDR3 is TGTGCCAGCAGTGTCCACAGGGGGAACGGGGAGCTGTTTTTT. It translates to CASSVHRGNGELFF.

This clone was detected only a few times. The genes are TRBV4-1 and TRBJ1-3; no reliable D call. Germline-derived CDR1 and CDR2 are MGHRA and YSYEKL. The CDR3 runs to 15 residues. Trimming shortened V by 1 base and J by 1 base, and 8 bases separated the two germline ends. CDR3 sequence: CASSQVVGSGNTIYF. The CDR3 coding sequence is TGCGCCAGCAGCCAAGTTGTAGGATCTGGAAACACCATATATTTT.

Written as DNA, the CDR3 is TGTGCAACCCAGGCGGGGTGGAACTATGGCTACACCTTC. Amino acids: CATQAGWNYGYTF. The J gene is TRBJ1-2, the V gene TRBV27; no clear D. Germline CDR1 MNHEY, CDR2 SMNVEV (reference sequence). The length of the CDR3 is 13 residues.

This clone has only a few counts. The V and J genes are TRBV5-1 and TRBJ2-1; TRBD2 matches at 7 bases. Losses at the gene ends were 2 bases for V and 3 bases for J; bases not matched to a gene: 8. Germline values: CDR1 SGHRS, CDR2 YFSETQ. The CDR3 length is 16 residues. DNA of the CDR3: TGCGCCAGCAGCTTAGAAGGGCAGCGGGGCTACAATGAGCAGTTCTTC. This sequence encodes CASSLEGQRGYNEQFF.

This clone has just a few counts. The CDR3 loop is CASSLATGDYGYTF. The CDR3, as DNA: TGTGCCAGCTCACTGGCGACGGGCGACTATGGCTACACCTTC. The V gene is TRBV18, the J gene TRBJ1-2; D call uncertain. The V gene lost 4 bases and the J gene lost 3 bases, with 12 bases spanning the gap. Germline loops: CDR1 KGHSH, CDR2 LQKENI. The CDR3 spans 14 residues.

This chain joins TRBV7-2 and TRBJ2-7; D possibly uses TRBD1 or TRBD2 (5 bases each). This CDR3 region has 15 residues. The germline CDR1 and CDR2 sequences are SGHTA and FQGNSA. Trimming took off 5 bases at V and 0 bases at J, with 14 bases between the two ends. CDR3 nucleotide sequence: TGTGCCAGCAGCCGGGGCCAGGGTAGCTCCTACGAGCAGTACTTC. It yields the protein CASSRGQGSSYEQYF.

The gene calls are TRBV14 and TRBJ2-7; 11 nucleotides match TRBD1. The CDR3 sequence is 14 residues long. CDR1 and CDR2 (germline): SGHDN, FVKESK. The J segment lost 5 bases and the V segment lost 3 bases, leaving 3 bases of the junction unmatched. CDR3 DNA: TGTGCCAGCAGCCACGGACAGGGGGCCCACGAGCAGTACTTC. As protein: CASSHGQGAHEQYF.

The V and J genes are TRBV7-2 and TRBJ2-7, with D hard to call. Trimming cost V 3 bases and J 0 bases, with 12 bases left between them. The CDR3 spans 15 residues. From germline, CDR1 is SGHTA and CDR2 FQGNSA. The DNA for the CDR3 is TGTGCCAGCAGCTTGGCACCGAAAAGCTCCTACGAGCAGTACTTC. Its protein product is CASSLAPKSSYEQYF.